Listed below are T cell receptor beta chains from one sample, sequenced in a study of PD-1 blockade in classical Hodgkin lymphoma. The repertoire was sequenced with immunoSEQ multiplex PCR; TCRdb's copy has only in-frame clones and lacks some. The sample consists of about 28,000 clones, around 77% of them appearing once. The sequencing used peripheral blood mononuclear cells (PBMCs), collected before the fourth cycle of nivolumab. These receptors were obtained from a human donor with classical Hodgkin lymphoma. Both conserved end residues are part of each CDR3. The order of the fields is D gene, clone size, V gene, J gene, CDR3 DNA, CDR3 protein. D genes are given only for firm matches. Not every row has a clone size; where given, it reads once, few, many or a size class.

d_gene: TRBD1; abundance: .; v_gene: TRBV19; j_gene: TRBJ1-4; CDR3nt: TGTGCGACTGGGACAGAGAGTGAAAAACTGTTTTTT; CDR3aa: CATGTESEKLFF
d_gene: .; abundance: .; v_gene: TRBV27; j_gene: TRBJ1-1; CDR3nt: TGTGCCAGCAGTCCCAGCGGCCGGAACACTGAAGCTTTCTTT; CDR3aa: CASSPSGRNTEAFF
d_gene: .; abundance: once; v_gene: TRBV5-1; j_gene: TRBJ1-1; CDR3nt: TGCGCCAGCAGGGATAGGGAAGACATGAACACTGAAGCTTTCTTT; CDR3aa: CASRDREDMNTEAFF
d_gene: TRBD2; abundance: .; v_gene: TRBV2; j_gene: TRBJ2-3; CDR3nt: TGTGCCAGCAGTGAAACTTTCTGGGGCGGGAGGGCCACAGATACGCAGTATTTT; CDR3aa: CASSETFWGGRATDTQYF
d_gene: TRBD2; abundance: medium-sized; v_gene: TRBV6-6; j_gene: TRBJ2-1; CDR3nt: TGTGCCAGCAGTTACCTAGCGGGAGCCCGGCAGTTCTTC; CDR3aa: CASSYLAGARQFF
d_gene: .; abundance: .; v_gene: TRBV28; j_gene: TRBJ2-1; CDR3nt: TGTGCCAGCAGTTTCCCCCGCCTCAATGAGCAGTTCTTC; CDR3aa: CASSFPRLNEQFF
d_gene: .; abundance: .; v_gene: TRBV2; j_gene: TRBJ1-2; CDR3nt: TGTGCCAGCAACTTGGATCCCGATAACTATGGCTACACCTTC; CDR3aa: CASNLDPDNYGYTF
d_gene: .; abundance: .; v_gene: TRBV13; j_gene: TRBJ2-2; CDR3nt: TGTGCCAGCAGCGGGGCTGTAACCTTTAAAACCGGGGAGCTGTTTTTT; CDR3aa: CASSGAVTFKTGELFF
d_gene: TRBD1; abundance: .; v_gene: TRBV7-8; j_gene: TRBJ2-6; CDR3nt: TGTGCCAGCAGCACCCACAGGGGTGATGGGGCCAACGTCCTGACTTTC; CDR3aa: CASSTHRGDGANVLTF
d_gene: .; abundance: .; v_gene: TRBV19; j_gene: TRBJ1-4; CDR3nt: TGTGCCAGTACCACACCATTCGACAGATATAATGAAAAACTGTTTTTT; CDR3aa: CASTTPFDRYNEKLFF
d_gene: TRBD1; abundance: .; v_gene: TRBV19; j_gene: TRBJ2-3; CDR3nt: TGTGCCAGTAGAGAGGGACAGGGGCGCACAGATACGCAGTATTTT; CDR3aa: CASREGQGRTDTQYF
d_gene: TRBD2; abundance: .; v_gene: TRBV23-1; j_gene: TRBJ2-1; CDR3nt: TGCGCCAGCACCCTAACACGGGAGGGGATTTACAATGAGCAGTTCTTC; CDR3aa: CASTLTREGIYNEQFF
d_gene: TRBD1; abundance: .; v_gene: TRBV30; j_gene: TRBJ2-7; CDR3nt: TGTGCCGGGGTCAATGGACAGGGGACCTACGAGCAGTACTTC; CDR3aa: CAGVNGQGTYEQYF
d_gene: TRBD1; abundance: .; v_gene: TRBV9; j_gene: TRBJ1-2; CDR3nt: TGCGCCAGCAGCCCCGGGACAGGGACTTATGGCTACACCTTC; CDR3aa: CASSPGTGTYGYTF
d_gene: TRBD1; abundance: few; v_gene: TRBV5-1; j_gene: TRBJ2-5; CDR3nt: TGCGCCAGCAGCTACGACAGGGGGCCGGGAGAGACCCAGTACTTC; CDR3aa: CASSYDRGPGETQYF
d_gene: .; abundance: .; v_gene: TRBV6-1; j_gene: TRBJ1-5; CDR3nt: TGTGCCAGCAGTGAGGCCGTGAATCAGCCCCAGCATTTT; CDR3aa: CASSEAVNQPQHF
d_gene: .; abundance: once; v_gene: TRBV5-4; j_gene: TRBJ1-4; CDR3nt: TGTGCCAGCAGCTTTTGGGGTGAAAAACTGTTTTTT; CDR3aa: CASSFWGEKLFF
d_gene: .; abundance: once; v_gene: TRBV6-5; j_gene: TRBJ2-7; CDR3nt: TGTGCCAGCAGTTACACAGGTGCCTACGAGCAGTACTTC; CDR3aa: CASSYTGAYEQYF
d_gene: .; abundance: .; v_gene: TRBV6-5; j_gene: TRBJ1-3; CDR3nt: TGTGCCAGCAGTTACTCGTCCGGGGGGCCGGGAAACACCATATATTTT; CDR3aa: CASSYSSGGPGNTIYF
d_gene: .; abundance: .; v_gene: TRBV9; j_gene: TRBJ2-3; CDR3nt: TGTGCCAGCAGCGTAGCGGCAGGGAATGAAGATACGCAGTATTTT; CDR3aa: CASSVAAGNEDTQYF
d_gene: TRBD2; abundance: .; v_gene: TRBV29-1; j_gene: TRBJ2-3; CDR3nt: TGCAGCGTTGTTGCGGGAGGAGGAGATACGCAGTATTTT; CDR3aa: CSVVAGGGDTQYF
d_gene: .; abundance: .; v_gene: TRBV7-6; j_gene: TRBJ2-2; CDR3nt: TGTGCCAGCAGCTTAGTTGGTTTTGGAGCGAACACCGGGGAGCTGTTTTTT; CDR3aa: CASSLVGFGANTGELFF
d_gene: .; abundance: .; v_gene: TRBV6-1; j_gene: TRBJ1-2; CDR3nt: TGTGCCAGCACCCGGAACAGCCCCCATGGCTACACCTTC; CDR3aa: CASTRNSPHGYTF